The clone carrying this T cell receptor beta chain was found many times. Its antigen is as yet unknown. V lost 4 bases and J lost 4; bases outside the gene matches: 5. CDR1 KGHDR and CDR2 SFDVKD come from the germline V gene. This CDR3 comprises 15 residues. The data are from a study of CD8 T cells in ankylosing spondylitis. Study-level findings and limits: With a CD8+ phenotype, disease-linked clones were relatively rare in peripheral blood. In ankylosing spondylitis blood, a motif of roughly eight highly homologous TCR beta variants appeared characteristic. The authors reported significant enrichment of disease-linked clones in matched ankylosing spondylitis synovial fluid.

With molecular barcodes, quantitative 5'-RACE was used to make the TCR beta libraries. Using its own MiXCR run on the 5' RACE reads, TCRdb lists one record per CDR3 protein. The sample has some 130,000 distinct CDR3 sequences, 7% to 8% seen once. This receptor was identified in a female donor with ankylosing spondylitis or in good health (not recorded which). This sequence joins TRBV24-1 and TRBJ2-1; 8 bases agree with TRBD1. Source material: blood, either unsorted or a sorted T cell fraction (not recorded which). The CDR3: CATSDSTGVYNEQFF. CDR3 bases: TGTGCCACCAGTGACTCGACAGGGGTTTACAATGAGCAGTTCTTC.